The clone carrying this TCR beta chain showed up just a few times. Its antigen is unknown. After constant-region reverse-primer amplification, full-length variable regions underwent semi-nested PCR with Nested Universal Primer A. One entry per CDR3 protein results from TCRdb running MiXCR on the 5' RACE reads. The sample includes about 57,000 distinct CDR3 sequences, about 28% seen only once; the top ten take roughly 3.3%. Findings and caveats of the study: The TCR gene usage of tumor memory CD4+ T cells clustered together with blood and lymph node memory CD4+ cells and with lymph node naive CD4+ cells. Tumor Treg TCRs overlapped most with tumor naive CD4+ cells.

The memory fraction was CD4+CD45RO+CD25- cells. The CDR3 spans 17 residues. Germline V gives CDR1 KGHDR, CDR2 SFDVKD. V dropped 5 bases and J dropped 2 bases, with 19 bases sitting between them. This TCR was sampled from a female donor with breast cancer. The chain joins TRBV24-1 to TRBJ2-3; either TRBD1 or TRBD2 may fit D (6 bases each). The sequenced sample consisted of tumor-infiltrating memory CD4+ T cells sorted from the breast tumor. Subset described: memory CD4+ T cells, CD4+CD45RO+CD25-. The DNA of the CDR3 is TGTGCCACCAGTGGAGGAACCGCGGGACACAACACAGATACGCAGTATTTT. Protein product: CATSGGTAGHNTDTQYF.